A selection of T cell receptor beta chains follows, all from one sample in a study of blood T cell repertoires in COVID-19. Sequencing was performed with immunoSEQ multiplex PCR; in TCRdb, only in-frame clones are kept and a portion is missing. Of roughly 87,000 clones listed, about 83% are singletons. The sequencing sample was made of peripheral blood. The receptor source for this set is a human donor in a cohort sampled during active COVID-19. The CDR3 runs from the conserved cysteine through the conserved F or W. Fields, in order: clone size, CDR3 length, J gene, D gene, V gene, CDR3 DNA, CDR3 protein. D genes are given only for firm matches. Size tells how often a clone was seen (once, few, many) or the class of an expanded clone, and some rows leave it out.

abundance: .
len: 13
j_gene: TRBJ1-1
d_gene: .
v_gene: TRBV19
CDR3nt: TGTGCCAGTACCCCGGAGCGCAGCACTGAAGCTTTCTTT
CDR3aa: CASTPERSTEAFF

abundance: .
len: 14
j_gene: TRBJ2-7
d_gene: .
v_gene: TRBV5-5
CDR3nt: TGTGCCAGCAGCTTTAGACAGGACCCCTACGAGCAGTACTTC
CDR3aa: CASSFRQDPYEQYF

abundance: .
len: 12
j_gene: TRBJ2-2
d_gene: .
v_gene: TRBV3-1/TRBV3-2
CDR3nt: TGTGCCAGCATAGGGGGTACCGGGGAGCTGTTTTTT
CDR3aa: CASIGGTGELFF

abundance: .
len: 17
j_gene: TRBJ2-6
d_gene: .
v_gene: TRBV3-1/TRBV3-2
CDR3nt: TGTGCCAGCAGCCAACCAACTTTTCTAGCGGGGGCCAACGTCCTGACTTTC
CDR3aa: CASSQPTFLAGANVLTF

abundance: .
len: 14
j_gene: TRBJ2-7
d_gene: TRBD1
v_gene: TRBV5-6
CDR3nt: TGTGCCAGCAGCAGGGGGGCAGGGGGCCACGAGCAGTACTTC
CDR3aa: CASSRGAGGHEQYF

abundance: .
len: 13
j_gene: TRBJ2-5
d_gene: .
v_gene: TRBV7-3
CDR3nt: TGTGCCAGCAGCTTAGGACTCCAAGAGACCCAGTACTTC
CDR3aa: CASSLGLQETQYF

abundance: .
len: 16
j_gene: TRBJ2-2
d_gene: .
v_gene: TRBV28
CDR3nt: TGTGCCAGCAGCCTGTTAGGGAGTGGAGAAACCGGGGAGCTGTTTTTT
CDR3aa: CASSLLGSGETGELFF

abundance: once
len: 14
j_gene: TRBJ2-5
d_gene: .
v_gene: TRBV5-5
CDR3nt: TGTGCCAGCAGCTTGCAAATGACAGCGGAGACCCAGTACTTC
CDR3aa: CASSLQMTAETQYF

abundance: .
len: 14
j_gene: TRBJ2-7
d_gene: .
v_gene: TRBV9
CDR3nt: TGTGCCAGCAGCGTAGCGGGCCAGGGCTACGAGCAGTACTTC
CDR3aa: CASSVAGQGYEQYF

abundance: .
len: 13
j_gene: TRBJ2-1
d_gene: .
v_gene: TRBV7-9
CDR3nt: TGTGCCAGCAGCTTAGGTTTCGGCAATGAGCAGTTCTTC
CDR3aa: CASSLGFGNEQFF

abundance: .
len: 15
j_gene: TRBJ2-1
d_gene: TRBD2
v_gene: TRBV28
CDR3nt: TGTGCCAGCAGGCACTTAGCGGGAGCGAACAATGAGCAGTTCTTC
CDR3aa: CASRHLAGANNEQFF

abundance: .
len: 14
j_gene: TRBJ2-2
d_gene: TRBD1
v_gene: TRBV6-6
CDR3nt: TGTGCCACCCGGGGACAGGGTAACACCGGGGAGCTGTTTTTT
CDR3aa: CATRGQGNTGELFF

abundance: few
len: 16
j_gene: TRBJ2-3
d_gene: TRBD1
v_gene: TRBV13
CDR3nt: TGTGCCAGCAGCTACCGGACAGGGTTCGGCACAGATACGCAGTATTTT
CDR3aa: CASSYRTGFGTDTQYF

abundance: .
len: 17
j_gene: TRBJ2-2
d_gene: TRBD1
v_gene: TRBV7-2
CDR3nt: TGTGCCAGCAGCCTCTCCGGGACAGGTAGCGGCACCGGGGAGCTGTTTTTT
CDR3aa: CASSLSGTGSGTGELFF

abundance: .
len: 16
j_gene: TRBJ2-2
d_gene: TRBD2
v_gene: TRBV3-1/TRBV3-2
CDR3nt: TGTGCCAGCAGCCAAGATACTAGCGGGGAGGCCGGGGAGCTGTTTTTT
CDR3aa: CASSQDTSGEAGELFF

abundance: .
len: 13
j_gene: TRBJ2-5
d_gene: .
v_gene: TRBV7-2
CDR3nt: TGTGCCAGCAGCTTAGGGCTGGAGGGGACCCAGTACTTC
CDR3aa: CASSLGLEGTQYF

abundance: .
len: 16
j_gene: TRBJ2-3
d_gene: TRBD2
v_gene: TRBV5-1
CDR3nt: TGCGCCAGCAGCCCGAGGACTAGCGGGGGGACAGATACGCAGTATTTT
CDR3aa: CASSPRTSGGTDTQYF

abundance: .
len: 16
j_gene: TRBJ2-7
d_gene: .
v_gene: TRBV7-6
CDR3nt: TGTGCCAGCAGCTTAGAGAGTTGGGGGACATCATACGAGCAGTACTTC
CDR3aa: CASSLESWGTSYEQYF

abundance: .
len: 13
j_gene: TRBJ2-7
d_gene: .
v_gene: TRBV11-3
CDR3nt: TGTGCCAGCAGCTTAGGAGGAGGAAACGAGCAGTACTTC
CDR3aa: CASSLGGGNEQYF

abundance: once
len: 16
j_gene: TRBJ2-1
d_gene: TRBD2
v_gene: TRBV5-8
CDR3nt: TGTGCCAGCAGCAGGACTAGCGGGGACGGTTACAATGAGCAGTTCTTC
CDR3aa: CASSRTSGDGYNEQFF

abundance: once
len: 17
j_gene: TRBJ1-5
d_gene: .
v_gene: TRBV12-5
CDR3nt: TGTGCTAGTGGTCTATTGCCCCCGGGACAAAACAATCAGCCCCAGCATTTT
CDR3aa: CASGLLPPGQNNQPQHF

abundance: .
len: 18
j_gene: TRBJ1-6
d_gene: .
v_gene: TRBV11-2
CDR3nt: TGTGCCAGCAGCTATGGACAGTTCCTCGGCTCCTATAATTCACCCCTCCACTTT
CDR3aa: CASSYGQFLGSYNSPLHF

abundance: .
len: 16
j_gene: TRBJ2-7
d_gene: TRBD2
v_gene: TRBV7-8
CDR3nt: TGTGCCAGCAGCCCTGGGGCGGGAGGGCCCGGGGTCGAGCAGTACTTC
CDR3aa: CASSPGAGGPGVEQYF

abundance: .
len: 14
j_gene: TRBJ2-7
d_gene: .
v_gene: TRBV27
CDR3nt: TGTGCCAGCAGCCCGAGGACTACTACCTACGAGCAGTACTTC
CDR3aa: CASSPRTTTYEQYF

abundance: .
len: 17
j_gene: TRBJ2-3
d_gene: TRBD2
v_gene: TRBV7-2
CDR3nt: TGTGCCAGCAGCTTCCCCCTAGCGGGAGCCAGCACAGATACGCAGTATTTT
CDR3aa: CASSFPLAGASTDTQYF

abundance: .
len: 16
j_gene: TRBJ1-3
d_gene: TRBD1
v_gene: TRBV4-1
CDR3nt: TGCGCCAGCAGCCATCCGCCGGGACAGGGGGGAAACACCATATATTTT
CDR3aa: CASSHPPGQGGNTIYF

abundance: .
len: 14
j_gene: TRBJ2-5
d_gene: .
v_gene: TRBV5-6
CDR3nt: TGTGCCAGCAGCCACCTAGCGCGCCAAGAGACCCAGTACTTC
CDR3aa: CASSHLARQETQYF

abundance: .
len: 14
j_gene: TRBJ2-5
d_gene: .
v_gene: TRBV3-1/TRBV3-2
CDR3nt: TGTGCCAGCAGCCGTCTCGGGAGTTGGGAGACCCAGTACTTC
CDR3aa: CASSRLGSWETQYF

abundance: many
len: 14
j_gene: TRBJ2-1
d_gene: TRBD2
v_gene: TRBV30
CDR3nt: TGTGCCTGGACCACGGACTATGGCGGGAGTATGCAGTTCTTC
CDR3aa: CAWTTDYGGSMQFF

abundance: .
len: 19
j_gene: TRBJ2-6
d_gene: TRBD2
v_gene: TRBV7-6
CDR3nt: TGTGCCAGCAGCCCAAGGGGACTAGCGGGCCTCTCTGGGGCCAACGTCCTGACTTTC
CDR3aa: CASSPRGLAGLSGANVLTF

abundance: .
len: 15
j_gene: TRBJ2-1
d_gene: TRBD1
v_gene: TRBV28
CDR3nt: TGTGCCAGCAATCAGGCCGGGACAGAATACAATGAGCAGTTCTTC
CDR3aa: CASNQAGTEYNEQFF

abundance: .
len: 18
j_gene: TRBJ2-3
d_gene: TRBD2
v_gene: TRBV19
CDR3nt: TGTGCCAGTAGTATGGTGGCTTTTCGTAGCGGGAGTGGCAGCACGCAGTATTTT
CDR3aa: CASSMVAFRSGSGSTQYF

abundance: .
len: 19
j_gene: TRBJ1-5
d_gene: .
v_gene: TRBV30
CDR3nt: TGTGCCGATCGAACCCCGGGAGAACTCCCATTTTATAGCAATCAGCCCCAGCATTTT
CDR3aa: CADRTPGELPFYSNQPQHF

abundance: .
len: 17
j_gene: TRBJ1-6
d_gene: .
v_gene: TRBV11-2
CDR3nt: TGTGCCAGCAGCTTAGATGCGGGGCCCTCCTATAATTCACCCCTCCACTTT
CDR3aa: CASSLDAGPSYNSPLHF

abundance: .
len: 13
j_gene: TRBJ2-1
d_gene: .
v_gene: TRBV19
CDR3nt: TGTGCCAGTAGTTTAGGACAGTACAATGAGCAGTTCTTC
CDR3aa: CASSLGQYNEQFF

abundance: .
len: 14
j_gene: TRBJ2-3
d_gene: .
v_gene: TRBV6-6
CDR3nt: TGTGCCAGCAGTCGACAGGCCAGCACAGATACGCAGTATTTT
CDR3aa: CASSRQASTDTQYF

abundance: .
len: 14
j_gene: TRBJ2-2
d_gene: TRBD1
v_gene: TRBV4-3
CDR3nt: TGCGCCAGCAGCCAACAGGGGGCCTCCGGGGAGCTGTTTTTT
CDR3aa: CASSQQGASGELFF

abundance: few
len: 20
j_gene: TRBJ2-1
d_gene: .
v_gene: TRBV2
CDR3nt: TGTGCCAGCAGTGCGTGGCCCGGAGGGGGCGAGATTTTATCGTTCAATGAGCAGTTCTTC
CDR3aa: CASSAWPGGGEILSFNEQFF

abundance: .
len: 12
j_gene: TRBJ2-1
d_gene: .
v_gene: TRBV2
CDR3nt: TGTGCCAGCAGGGGGGAGGGACAACAGGGGTTCTTC
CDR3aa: CASRGEGQQGFF

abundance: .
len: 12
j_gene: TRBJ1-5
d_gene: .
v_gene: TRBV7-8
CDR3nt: TGTGCCAGCAGCTTTTCGGATCAGCCCCAGCATTTT
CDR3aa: CASSFSDQPQHF

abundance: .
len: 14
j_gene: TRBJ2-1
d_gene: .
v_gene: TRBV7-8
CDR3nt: TGTGCCAGCAGCTTAGTCAGGACTTACAATGAGCAGTTCTTC
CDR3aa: CASSLVRTYNEQFF

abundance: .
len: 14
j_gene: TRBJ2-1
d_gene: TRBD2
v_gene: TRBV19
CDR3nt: TGTGCCAGTAGCGGACTAGCGGGGGGGGTGGAGCAGTTCTTC
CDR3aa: CASSGLAGGVEQFF

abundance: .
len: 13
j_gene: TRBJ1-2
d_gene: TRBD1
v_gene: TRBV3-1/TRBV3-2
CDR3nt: TGTGCCAGCAGCCGGGGACAGGCCCCCCCTTACACCTTC
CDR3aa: CASSRGQAPPYTF

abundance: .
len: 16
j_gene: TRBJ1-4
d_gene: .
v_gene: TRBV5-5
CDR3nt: TGTGCCAGCAGCCCGGAACAAACAGGGTTGGGTGAAAAACTGTTTTTT
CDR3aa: CASSPEQTGLGEKLFF

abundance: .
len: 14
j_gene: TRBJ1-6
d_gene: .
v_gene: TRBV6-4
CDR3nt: TGTGCCAGTTCCGTTGGGGGGGATAATTCACCCCTCCACTTT
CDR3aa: CASSVGGDNSPLHF

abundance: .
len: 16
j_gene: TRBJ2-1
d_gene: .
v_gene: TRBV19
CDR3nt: TGTGCCAGCACGTCTGTGGGGGGAGCTAAATACAATGAGCAGTTCTTC
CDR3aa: CASTSVGGAKYNEQFF

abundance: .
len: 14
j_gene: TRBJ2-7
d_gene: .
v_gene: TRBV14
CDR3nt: TGTGCCAGCAGCCAAGATCCTAGCTGGTACGAGCAGTACTTC
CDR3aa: CASSQDPSWYEQYF

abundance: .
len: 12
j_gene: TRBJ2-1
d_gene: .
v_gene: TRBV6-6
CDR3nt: TGTGCCAGCAGTTACCCGAGTAATGAGCAGTTCTTC
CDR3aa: CASSYPSNEQFF

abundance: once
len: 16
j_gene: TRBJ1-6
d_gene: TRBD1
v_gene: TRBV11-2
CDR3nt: TGTGCCAGCAGCCTCGCCTCTGGGACAGGGGGTTCACCCCTCCACTTT
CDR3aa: CASSLASGTGGSPLHF

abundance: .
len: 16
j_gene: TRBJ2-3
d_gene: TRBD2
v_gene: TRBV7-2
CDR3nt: TGTGCCAGCAGCTCCGGACTAGCGGGAGTTGCAGATACGCAGTATTTT
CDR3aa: CASSSGLAGVADTQYF